These 16 T cell receptor beta chains came from one sample sequenced in a study of cytomegalovirus exposure and HLA in healthy donors. This PCR relied on a set of 60 Vbeta primers and 13 Jbeta primers. Data came from immunoSEQ multiplex PCR; TCRdb stores just in-frame clones and leaves some out. The sample records around 140,000 clones, roughly three quarters being singletons. The sequenced sample consisted of PBMCs. The origin of the receptors is a woman aged 18 to 35 in good health and CMV-seronegative.

The chain joins TRBV19 to TRBJ1-1, with D possibly matching TRBD1 (5 bases). This CDR3 has 14 amino acids. The ends were cut back, 3 bases at V and 5 bases at J, with 13 bases in the middle. Germline V lookup: CDR1 LNHDA, CDR2 SQIVND (reference sequence). In nucleotides, the CDR3 is TGTGCCAGTAGTATCGCCCGGGGGAGTACTGAAGCTTTCTTT. The encoded protein is CASSIARGSTEAFF.

V usage is TRBV6-1 and J usage is TRBJ1-2; tentative D call: TRBD1 (5 bases). Trimming took 7 bases from V and 8 from J, leaving 14 bases between them. Germline CDR1 and CDR2: MNHNS and SASEGT. This CDR3 has 12 residues. CDR3 sequence reads: CASTGVRGGYTF. As DNA, the CDR3 is TGTGCCAGCACGGGGGTGCGGGGGGGCTACACCTTC.

This rearrangement joins TRBV5-4 to TRBJ1-1, with 9 bases matching TRBD1. From germline, CDR1 is SGHNT and CDR2 YYREEE (reference sequence). The CDR3 runs to 14 residues. J gave up 5 bases and V 1 base, and 3 bases lay outside the gene matches. The CDR3: CASSLRDRETEAFF. For the CDR3, the DNA is TGTGCCAGCAGCTTGAGGGACAGGGAGACTGAAGCTTTCTTT.

CDR3 sequence: CASSEDAVGPYEQYF. As DNA, the CDR3 is TGTGCCAGCAGTGAAGACGCCGTGGGCCCCTACGAGCAGTACTTC. This rearrangement joins TRBV6-1 to TRBJ2-7; D gene uncertain. CDR1 is MNHNS, CDR2 SASEGT, per germline. Trimming pared 1 base from V and 2 bases from J, leaving 12 bases between. The length of the CDR3 is 15 residues.

The V gene is TRBV11-1, the J gene TRBJ2-2; 10 bases match TRBD1. Germline CDR1 and CDR2: SGHAT and FQDESV (reference sequence). This CDR3 is built from 14 residues. Unmatched junction bases numbered 1, after V lost 3 bases and J lost 6 bases. CDR3 nucleotides: TGTGCCAGCAGCTTGGGACAGGGGTCCGGGGAGCTGTTTTTT. This translates into CASSLGQGSGELFF.

This clone has just one count. The chain has TRBV4-1 and TRBJ2-1; TRBD1 aligns across 8 bases. The V gene end was trimmed by 0 bases and the J gene end by 8 bases; junction bases not matched to a gene: 3. The CDR3 totals 14 residues. Germline CDR1 is MGHRA and CDR2 is YSYEKL. This CDR3 reads CASSQDGTGYEQFF. The CDR3 DNA is TGCGCCAGCAGCCAAGATGGGACAGGCTATGAGCAGTTCTTC.

The chain combines TRBV7-2 with TRBJ2-7; D uncertain. The germline CDR1 and CDR2 sequences are SGHTA and FQGNSA. Trimming cost V 1 base and J 7 bases, with 14 bases left between them. There are 14 residues in the CDR3. The CDR3 protein is CASSLGGPLGEQYF. CDR3 nucleotides: TGTGCCAGCAGCTTAGGCGGCCCATTGGGTGAGCAGTACTTC.

CDR3 sequence (DNA): TGTGCCAGCAGTTACAGTAGCGGGAATAACGAGCAGTACTTC. Translated: CASSYSSGNNEQYF. This rearrangement joins TRBV6-5 to TRBJ2-7, with 8 bases that match TRBD2. Germline CDR1 reads MNHEY; CDR2 reads SVGAGI. The CDR3 loop spans 14 amino acids. V shed 2 bases and J 5 bases; nucleotides not matched to a gene: 5.

CDR3 protein: CASSLVQGQYYEQYF. The CDR3 nucleotides read TGTGCCAGCAGCTTAGTCCAGGGCCAATACTACGAGCAGTACTTC. The rearrangement uses TRBV7-8 and TRBJ2-7; D is perhaps TRBD1 (5 bases). Germline V CDR1 and CDR2: SGHVS, FQNEAQ. This CDR3 has 15 residues. Deletions cut 1 base from V and 3 bases from J, with 13 bases between.

This chain connects TRBV6-6 to TRBJ1-1; 7 nucleotides line up with TRBD1. The germline gives CDR1 MNHNY, CDR2 SVGAGI (reference sequence). V lost 2 bases to trimming and J lost 5 bases; unmatched junction nucleotides: 5. This CDR3 is 14 amino acids long. For the CDR3, the DNA is TGTGCCAGCAGTTACAGGGGGCGAGAAACTGAAGCTTTCTTT. Its protein is CASSYRGRETEAFF.

This chain joins TRBV10-3 and TRBJ2-5; D might be TRBD1 (7 bases). V was cut by 4 bases and J by 5 bases, with 14 bases left in between. The CDR3 extends over 14 amino acids. Germline V gene lookup returns CDR1 ENHRY and CDR2 SYGVKD. The CDR3 protein is CAISGQGGFETQYF. In nucleotides, the CDR3 is TGTGCCATCAGTGGACAGGGAGGTTTCGAGACCCAGTACTTC.

The chain joins TRBV5-1 to TRBJ1-1; D is ambiguous. Per the germline V gene, CDR1 is SGHRS and CDR2 is YFSETQ. The germline V and J ends were trimmed by 4 bases and 10 bases, with 17 bases remaining between them. The length of the CDR3 is 13 residues. The chain's CDR3 is CASSLEDPEGAFF. As DNA, the CDR3 is TGCGCCAGCAGCCTAGAGGACCCCGAGGGAGCTTTCTTT.

The chain joins TRBV28 to TRBJ2-5; D ambiguous. This CDR3 region has 13 residues. Between the trimmed V and J ends, which lost 6 bases and 5 bases, there was a span of 13 bases. Germline loops: CDR1 MDHEN, CDR2 SYDVKM. CDR3 bases: TGTGCCAGCAGCCTGGGCCAAAAGGAGACCCAGTACTTC. It yields the protein CASSLGQKETQYF.

The chain carries TRBV10-2 and TRBJ2-2; 8 nucleotides match TRBD1. Germline assignment: CDR1 WSHSY and CDR2 SAAADI. Trimming removed 2 bases from V and 4 bases from J; junction bases left unmatched: 0. This CDR3 is 14 amino acids long. CDR3 DNA: TGCGCCAGCAGTGAGGACAGGGGCACCGGGGAGCTGTTTTTT. It codes for CASSEDRGTGELFF.

The rearrangement joins TRBV30 to TRBJ1-1, with TRBD1 as a possible D gene (5 bases). The germline CDR1 and CDR2 sequences are GTSNPN and SVGIG (reference sequence). The V end lost 0 bases, the J end lost 8 bases, and 10 bases lay between the germline ends. The length of the CDR3 is 12 residues. CDR3 region: CAWSVLGPEAFF. Here the CDR3 DNA reads TGTGCCTGGAGTGTACTGGGGCCAGAAGCTTTCTTT. The full variable domain, rest sourced from reference TRBV30 and TRBJ1-1, is SQTIHQWPATLVQPVGSPLSLECTVEGTSNPNLYWYRQAAGRGLQLLFYSVGIGQISSEVPQNLSASRPQDRQFILSSKKLLLSDSGFYLCAWSVLGPEAFFGQGTRLTVV.

This clone was seen more than once but under ten times. The chain combines TRBV6-1 with TRBJ2-1; 9 positions agree with TRBD1. Germline V gene sequence: CDR1 MNHNS, CDR2 SASEGT. The V and J ends lost 10 bases and 6 bases, in that order; junction bases with no gene match: 10. This CDR3 comprises 14 residues. This CDR3 is CATKGTGKSNEQFF. CDR3 in DNA: TGTGCCACCAAAGGGACAGGGAAGAGCAATGAGCAGTTCTTC.